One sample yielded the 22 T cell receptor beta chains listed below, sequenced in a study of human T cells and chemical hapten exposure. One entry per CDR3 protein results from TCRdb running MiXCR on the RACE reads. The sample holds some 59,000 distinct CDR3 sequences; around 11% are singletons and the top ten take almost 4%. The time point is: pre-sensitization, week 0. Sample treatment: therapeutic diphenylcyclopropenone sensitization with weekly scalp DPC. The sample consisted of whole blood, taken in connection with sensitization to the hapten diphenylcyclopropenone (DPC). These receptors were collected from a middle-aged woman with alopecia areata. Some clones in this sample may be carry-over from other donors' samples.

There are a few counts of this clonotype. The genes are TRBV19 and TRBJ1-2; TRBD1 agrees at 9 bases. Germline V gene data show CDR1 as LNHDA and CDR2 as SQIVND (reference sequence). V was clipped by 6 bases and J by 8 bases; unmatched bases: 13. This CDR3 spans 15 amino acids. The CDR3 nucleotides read TGTGCCAGTAGCGGTTTGGGACAGGGATGGGAAGGCTACACCTTC. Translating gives CASSGLGQGWEGYTF.

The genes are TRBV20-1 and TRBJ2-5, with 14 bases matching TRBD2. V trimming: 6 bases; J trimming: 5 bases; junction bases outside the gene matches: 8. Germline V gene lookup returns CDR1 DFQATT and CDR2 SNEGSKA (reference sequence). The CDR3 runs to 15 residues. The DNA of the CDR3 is TGCAGTGCCGACCTGGGACTAGCGGGAGATGAGACCCAGTACTTC. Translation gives CSADLGLAGDETQYF.

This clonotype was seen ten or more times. CDR3 sequence: CASSQAATAYEQYF. In DNA, the CDR3 is TGTGCCAGCTCGCAGGCGGCGACGGCCTACGAGCAGTACTTC. The chain joins TRBV18 to TRBJ2-7, with D hard to call. V lost 6 bases and J lost 2, with 14 bases in between. CDR1 and CDR2 (germline): KGHSH, LQKENI. CDR3 size: 14 residues.

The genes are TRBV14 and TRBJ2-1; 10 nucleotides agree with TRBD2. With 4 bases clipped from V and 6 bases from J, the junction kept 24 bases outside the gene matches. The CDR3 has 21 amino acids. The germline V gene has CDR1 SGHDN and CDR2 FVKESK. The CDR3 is CASSPTVLGIPGLASRNEQFF. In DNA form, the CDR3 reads TGTGCCAGCAGCCCGACGGTTCTAGGGATTCCGGGACTAGCGTCTCGCAATGAGCAGTTCTTC.

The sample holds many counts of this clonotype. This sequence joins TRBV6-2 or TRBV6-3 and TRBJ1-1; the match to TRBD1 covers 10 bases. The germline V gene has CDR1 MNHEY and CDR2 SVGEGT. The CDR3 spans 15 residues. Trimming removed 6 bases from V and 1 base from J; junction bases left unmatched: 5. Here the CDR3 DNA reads TGTGCCAGCAGCCTCAGGACAGGGGGGAACACTGAAGCTTTCTTT. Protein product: CASSLRTGGNTEAFF.

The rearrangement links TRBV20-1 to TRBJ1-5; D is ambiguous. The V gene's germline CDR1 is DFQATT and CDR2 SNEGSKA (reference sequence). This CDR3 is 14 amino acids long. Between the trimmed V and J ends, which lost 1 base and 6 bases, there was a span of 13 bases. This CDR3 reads CSARGGPGSQPQHF. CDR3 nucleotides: TGCAGTGCTAGAGGAGGGCCCGGAAGTCAGCCCCAGCATTTT.

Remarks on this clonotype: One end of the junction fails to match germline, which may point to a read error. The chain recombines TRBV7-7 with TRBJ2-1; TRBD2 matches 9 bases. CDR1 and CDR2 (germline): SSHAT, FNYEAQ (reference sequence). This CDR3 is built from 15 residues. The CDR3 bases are TGTGCTAGCAGCTTGGCTAGCGGGGTAAACAATGAGCAGTTCTTC. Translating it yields CASSLASGVNNEQFF.

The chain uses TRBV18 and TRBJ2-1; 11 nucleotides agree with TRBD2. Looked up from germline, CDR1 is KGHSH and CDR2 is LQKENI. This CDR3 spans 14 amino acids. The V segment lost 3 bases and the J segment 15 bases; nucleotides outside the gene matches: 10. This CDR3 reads CASSPGLAGQVPFF. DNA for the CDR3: TGTGCCAGCTCACCCGGACTAGCGGGTCAAGTCCCGTTCTTC.

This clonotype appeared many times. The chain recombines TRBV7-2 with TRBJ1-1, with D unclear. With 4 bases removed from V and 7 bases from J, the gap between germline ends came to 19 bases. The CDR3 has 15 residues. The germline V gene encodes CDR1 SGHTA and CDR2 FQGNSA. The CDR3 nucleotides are TGTGCCAGCAGCTCCTTCCGGGCCGGGGAGATTGAAGCTTTCTTT. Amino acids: CASSSFRAGEIEAFF. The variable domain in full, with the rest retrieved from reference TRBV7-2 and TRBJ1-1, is GAGVSQSPSNKVTEKGKDVELRCDPISGHTALYWYRQSLGQGLEFLIYFQGNSAPDKSGLPSDRFSAERTGGSVSTLTIQRTQQEDSAVYLCASSSFRAGEIEAFFGQGTRLTVV.

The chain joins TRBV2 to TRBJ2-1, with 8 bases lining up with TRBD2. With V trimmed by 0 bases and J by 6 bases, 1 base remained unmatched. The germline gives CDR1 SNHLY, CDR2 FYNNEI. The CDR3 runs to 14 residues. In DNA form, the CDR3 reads TGTGCCAGCAGTGAAGCGCGGGGGGCCAATGAGCAGTTCTTC. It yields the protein CASSEARGANEQFF.

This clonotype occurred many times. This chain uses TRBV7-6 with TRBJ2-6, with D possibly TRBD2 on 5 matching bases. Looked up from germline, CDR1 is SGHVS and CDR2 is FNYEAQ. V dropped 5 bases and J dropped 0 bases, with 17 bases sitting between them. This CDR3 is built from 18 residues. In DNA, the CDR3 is TGTGCCAGCAGCCCCTTGGTAGGACTCTTCTCTGGGGCCAACGTCCTGACTTTC. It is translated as CASSPLVGLFSGANVLTF.

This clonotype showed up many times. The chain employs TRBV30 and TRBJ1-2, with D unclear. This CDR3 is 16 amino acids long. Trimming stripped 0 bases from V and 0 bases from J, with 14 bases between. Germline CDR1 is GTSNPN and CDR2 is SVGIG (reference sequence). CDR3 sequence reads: CAWSVRFGLTNYGYTF. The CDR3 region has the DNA TGTGCCTGGAGTGTACGGTTCGGCTTAACTAACTATGGCTACACCTTC.

CDR3 region: CASRPRPSTDTQYF. The CDR3 coding sequence is TGTGCCAGCAGGCCGCGGCCCAGCACAGATACGCAGTATTTT. The V and J genes are TRBV27 and TRBJ2-3; no firm D call. This CDR3 spans 14 amino acids. In germline, CDR1 is MNHEY, CDR2 SMNVEV (reference sequence). The V gene lost 6 bases and the J gene lost 0 bases, with 10 bases spanning the gap.

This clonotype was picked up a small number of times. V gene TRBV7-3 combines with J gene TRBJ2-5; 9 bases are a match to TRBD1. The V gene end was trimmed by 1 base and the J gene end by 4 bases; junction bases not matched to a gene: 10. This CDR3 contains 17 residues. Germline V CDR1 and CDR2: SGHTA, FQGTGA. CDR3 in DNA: TGTGCCAGCAGCTTAAGAAGAGCTGGGACAGGGTCAGAGACCCAGTACTTC. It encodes CASSLRRAGTGSETQYF.

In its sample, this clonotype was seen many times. This CDR3 is CASSSSPGYEQYF. The DNA for the CDR3 is TGTGCCAGCAGCTCATCGCCAGGCTACGAGCAGTACTTC. The chain combines TRBV7-2 with TRBJ2-7, with D unresolved. V was pared by 4 bases and J by 3 bases, with 10 bases between. The length of the CDR3 is 13 residues. Germline assignment: CDR1 SGHTA and CDR2 FQGNSA.

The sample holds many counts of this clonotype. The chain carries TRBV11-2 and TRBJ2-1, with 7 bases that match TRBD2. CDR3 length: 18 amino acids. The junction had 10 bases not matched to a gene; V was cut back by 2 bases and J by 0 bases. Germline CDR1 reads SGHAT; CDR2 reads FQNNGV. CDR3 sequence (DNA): TGTGCCAGCAGCTTAATCGTTCGGCGGGGGAGCTCCTACAATGAGCAGTTCTTC. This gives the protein CASSLIVRRGSSYNEQFF.

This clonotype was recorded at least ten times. Here the CDR3 reads CASSYVVQGYEQYF. The CDR3 bases are TGCGCCAGCAGCTATGTCGTACAGGGCTACGAGCAGTACTTC. V usage is TRBV5-1 and J usage is TRBJ2-7; perhaps TRBD1 as D (6 bases). Germline CDR1 SGHRS, CDR2 YFSETQ. V was cut by 3 bases and J by 3 bases, with 13 bases left in between. This CDR3 comprises 14 residues.

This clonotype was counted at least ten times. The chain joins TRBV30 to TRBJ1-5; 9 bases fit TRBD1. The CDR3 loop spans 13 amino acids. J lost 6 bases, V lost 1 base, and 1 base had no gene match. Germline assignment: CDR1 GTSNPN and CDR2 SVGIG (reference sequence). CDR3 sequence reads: CAWSGQGGQPQHF. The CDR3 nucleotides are TGTGCCTGGAGTGGACAGGGGGGTCAGCCCCAGCATTTT. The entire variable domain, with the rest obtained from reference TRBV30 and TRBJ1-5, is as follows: SQTIHQWPATLVQPVGSPLSLECTVEGTSNPNLYWYRQAAGRGLQLLFYSVGIGQISSEVPQNLSASRPQDRQFILSSKKLLLSDSGFYLCAWSGQGGQPQHFGDGTRLSIL.

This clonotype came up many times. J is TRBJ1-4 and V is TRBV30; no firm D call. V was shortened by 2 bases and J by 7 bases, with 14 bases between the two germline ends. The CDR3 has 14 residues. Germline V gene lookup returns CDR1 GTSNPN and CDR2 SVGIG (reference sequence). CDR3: CAWSPATRGEKLFF. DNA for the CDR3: TGTGCCTGGAGTCCTGCTACCCGGGGTGAAAAACTGTTTTTT. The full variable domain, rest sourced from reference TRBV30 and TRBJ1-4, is SQTIHQWPATLVQPVGSPLSLECTVEGTSNPNLYWYRQAAGRGLQLLFYSVGIGQISSEVPQNLSASRPQDRQFILSSKKLLLSDSGFYLCAWSPATRGEKLFFGSGTQLSVL.

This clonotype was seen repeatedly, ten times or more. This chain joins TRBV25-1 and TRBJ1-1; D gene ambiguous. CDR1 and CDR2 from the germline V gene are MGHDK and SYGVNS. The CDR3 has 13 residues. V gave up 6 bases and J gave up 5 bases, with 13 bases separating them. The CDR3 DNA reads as TGTGCCAGCAGGGTCCCTGGGATAACTGAAGCTTTCTTT. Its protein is CASRVPGITEAFF.

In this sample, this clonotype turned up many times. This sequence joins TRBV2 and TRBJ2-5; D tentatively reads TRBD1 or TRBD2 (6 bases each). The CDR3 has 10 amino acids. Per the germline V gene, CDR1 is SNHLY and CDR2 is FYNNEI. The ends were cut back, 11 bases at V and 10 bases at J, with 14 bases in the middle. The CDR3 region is CAAGEEGQYF. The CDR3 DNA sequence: TGTGCCGCAGGGGAGGAGGGCCAGTACTTC.

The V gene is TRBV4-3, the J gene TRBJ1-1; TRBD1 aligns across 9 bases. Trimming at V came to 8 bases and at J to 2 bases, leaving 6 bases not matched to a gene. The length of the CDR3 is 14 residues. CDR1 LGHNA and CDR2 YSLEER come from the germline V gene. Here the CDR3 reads CASCLGQGNTEAFF. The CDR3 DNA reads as TGCGCCAGCTGCCTGGGACAGGGTAACACTGAAGCTTTCTTT.